This T cell receptor (beta chain) was recorded in a study of cytomegalovirus exposure and HLA in healthy donors. Study results and limitations: Links to common viral pathogens appeared, in a later analysis, for several of the most significant clusters. The classifier was said to identify cytomegalovirus status with high specificity and sensitivity.

Germline trimming cut 0 bases from V and 2 bases from J; bases unmatched to any gene: 5. Germline V gene data show CDR1 as PRHDT and CDR2 as FYEKMQ (reference sequence). The CDR3 extends over 17 amino acids. PCR was performed using 60 Vbeta and 13 Jbeta primers. Data came from immunoSEQ multiplex PCR; TCRdb stores just in-frame clones and leaves some out. The sample holds some 160,000 clones, about 75% seen once. As to this clone: No antigen is known for it.

The chain uses TRBV13 and TRBJ2-3; 10 bases map to TRBD2. The sequenced material came from PBMCs. The source is a woman aged 30 to 39 in good health and CMV-seronegative. This CDR3 reads CASSLGSGGGPTDTQYF. In nucleotides, the CDR3 is TGTGCCAGCAGCTTAGGCAGCGGGGGGGGCCCCACAGATACGCAGTATTTT.